The 17 T cell receptor beta chains listed next were all sequenced from one sample in a study of regulatory T cells in long-lasting Graves disease. Relying on iRepertoire HTBI primers and Arm-PCR of CDR3 regions, the team built TCR beta libraries. TCRdb analysed the multiplex PCR reads with MiXCR anew, one entry per CDR3 protein. The sample has under 350,000 distinct CDR3 sequences; 22% are singletons. The time point here: persistent/refractory GD, antithyroid drugs over 5 years with positive TRAb. The TCR library was prepared using RNA isolated from PBMCs. The source material was peripheral blood mononuclear cells (PBMCs), sampled when the disease was refractory, from a patient treated with antithyroid drugs. The origin of the receptors is a female donor with Graves disease.

This clonotype was picked up a small number of times. This chain uses TRBV20-1 with TRBJ2-7; 9 bases match TRBD2. There are 14 residues in the CDR3. Germline V CDR1 and CDR2: DFQATT, SNEGSKA (reference sequence). The ends lost 6 bases at V and 3 bases at J; junction bases unmatched: 9. CDR3 sequence reads: CSADGSGRDYEQYF. The CDR3 DNA sequence: TGCAGTGCGGACGGTAGCGGGAGAGACTACGAGCAGTACTTC.

At least ten counts were recorded for this clonotype. This sequence joins TRBV6-1 and TRBJ2-7, with 9 bases lining up with TRBD1. Losses at the gene ends were 9 bases for V and 3 bases for J; bases not matched to a gene: 9. This CDR3 has 14 residues. The germline V gene has CDR1 MNHNS and CDR2 SASEGT. CDR3 residues: CASWGQGGSYEQYF. CDR3 nucleotides: TGTGCCAGTTGGGGACAGGGCGGCAGCTACGAGCAGTACTTC.

This clonotype was found many times. The rearrangement links TRBV27 to TRBJ1-1, with TRBD1 identical over 7 bases. Germline V lookup: CDR1 MNHEY, CDR2 SMNVEV (reference sequence). J gave up 4 bases and V 5 bases, and 7 bases lay outside the gene matches. The CDR3 is 14 amino acids. CDR3 sequence reads: CASSPDRATTEAFF. The CDR3 nucleotides read TGTGCCAGCAGTCCTGACAGGGCGACCACTGAAGCTTTCTTT.

Of note for this clonotype: A much larger clone lies one base from this, so it may be a read error. J is TRBJ1-5 and V is TRBV2; 7 nucleotides agree with TRBD1. The CDR3 length is 14 residues. CDR1 is SNHLY, CDR2 FYNNEI, per germline. CDR3 DNA sequence: TGTACCAGTGAGGGGGCCTATAGCAATCAGCCCCAGCATTTT. Its protein is CTSEGAYSNQPQHF.

The rearrangement joins TRBV6-1 to TRBJ2-7, with D perhaps matching TRBD2 (5 bases). The V end was cut by 6 bases, the J end by 7 bases, with 10 bases between. Germline V lookup: CDR1 MNHNS, CDR2 SASEGT. The CDR3 has 11 residues. The DNA of the CDR3 is TGTGCCAGCAGGAGGGCTGGGGAGCAGTACTTC. Protein: CASRRAGEQYF.

This clonotype showed up many times. One end of the junction fails to match germline, which may point to a read error. The V and J genes are TRBV20-1 and TRBJ2-2, with D possibly being TRBD1 or TRBD2 (7 bases each). Germline V CDR1 and CDR2: DFQATT, SNEGSKA (reference sequence). There are 14 residues in the CDR3. The CDR3, as DNA: TGCAGTGCTAGACAGGGGGGGAACGCCGGGGAGCTGTTTTTT. Translating gives CSARQGGNAGELFF.

The rearrangement joins TRBV18 to TRBJ2-5; tentative D call: TRBD2 (6 bases). The CDR3 extends over 16 amino acids. Trimming removed 1 base from V and 5 bases from J, with 17 bases in between. From germline, CDR1 is KGHSH and CDR2 LQKENI. The CDR3 is CASSPRSSGPGETQYF. DNA for the CDR3: TGTGCCAGCTCACCACGTAGCAGCGGGCCAGGGGAGACCCAGTACTTC.

This clonotype was recorded a few times. The chain uses TRBV11-2 and TRBJ2-5, with 11 bases lining up with TRBD2. Germline V gene lookup returns CDR1 SGHAT and CDR2 FQNNGV. This CDR3 is built from 16 residues. With V trimmed by 6 bases and J by 4 bases, 10 bases remained unmatched. The CDR3 sequence is CASSTTVAGGVETQYF. The CDR3 DNA follows: TGTGCCAGCAGTACGACCGTAGCGGGAGGGGTAGAGACCCAGTACTTC.

CDR3 loop: CASSPQGALGANVLTF. DNA for the CDR3: TGTGCCAGCAGTCCACAGGGGGCGCTTGGGGCCAACGTCCTGACTTTC. V and J are TRBV27 and TRBJ2-6; 9 bases agree with TRBD1. There are 16 residues in the CDR3. V trimming: 5 bases; J trimming: 3 bases; junction bases outside the gene matches: 5. Germline CDR1 and CDR2: MNHEY and SMNVEV (reference sequence).

This clonotype was seen a handful of times. The chain couples TRBV27 to TRBJ1-5; D is ambiguous. From germline, CDR1 is MNHEY and CDR2 SMNVEV (reference sequence). The CDR3 consists of 14 residues. V was cut by 2 bases and J by 5 bases, with 10 bases left in between. CDR3 sequence: CASSLREGDQPQHF. CDR3 DNA sequence: TGTGCCAGCAGTTTAAGGGAAGGCGATCAGCCCCAGCATTTT.

This rearrangement joins TRBV14 to TRBJ2-7; the D is unclear. CDR3 length: 14 amino acids. Germline values: CDR1 SGHDN, CDR2 FVKESK. Trimming removed 4 bases from V and 4 bases from J, with 14 bases in between. CDR3 coding DNA: TGTGCCAGCAGCCGATCGCAGCGCTGGTACGAGCAGTACTTC. It encodes CASSRSQRWYEQYF.

On this clonotype: The conserved final phenylalanine or tryptophan is absent from the CDR3, which likely points to a read error. The genes are TRBV5-1 and TRBJ1-2, with D tentatively TRBD1 (5 bases). The CDR3 totals 13 residues. In germline, CDR1 is SGHRS, CDR2 YFSETQ. The V and J ends lost 4 bases and 5 bases respectively, with 12 bases between them. CDR3 residues: CASSPTGEYGYTS. In nucleotides, the CDR3 is TGCGCCAGCAGCCCGACGGGGGAATATGGCTACACCTCC.

CDR3 in amino acids: CASSREAEPIETQYF. For the CDR3, the DNA is TGTGCCAGCAGTAGGGAAGCGGAACCGATAGAGACCCAGTACTTC. The chain uses TRBV12-3 or TRBV12-4 and TRBJ2-5; D might be TRBD2 (5 bases). Trimming removed 5 bases from V and 4 bases from J, with 17 bases in between. CDR3 length: 15 amino acids.

This clonotype has at least ten counts. The chain joins TRBV28 to TRBJ1-1, with 8 bases that match TRBD1. The germline gives CDR1 MDHEN, CDR2 SYDVKM. The ends lost 5 bases at V and 4 bases at J; junction bases unmatched: 9. This CDR3 spans 15 amino acids. CDR3 bases: TGTGCCAGCAGTCCCCGGACAGGGATGGGCACTGAAGCTTTCTTT. Encoded protein: CASSPRTGMGTEAFF.

This clonotype was picked up many times. This sequence joins TRBV27 and TRBJ2-1; perhaps TRBD2 as D (6 bases). CDR3 length: 16 residues. Trimming shortened V by 3 bases and J by 1 base, and 13 bases separated the two germline ends. CDR1 is MNHEY, CDR2 SMNVEV, per germline (reference sequence). The CDR3 sequence is CASSFSGTGSYNEQFF. CDR3 in DNA: TGTGCCAGCAGTTTTTCCGGGACTGGATCCTACAATGAGCAGTTCTTC.

This clonotype was counted ten times or more. The rearrangement links TRBV7-2 to TRBJ1-1; no clear D. Deletions cut 4 bases from V and 2 bases from J, with 14 bases between. The CDR3 covers 15 residues. Looked up from germline, CDR1 is SGHTA and CDR2 is FQGNSA. The CDR3 DNA follows: TGTGCCAGCAGCTGGAACGGACGTTCCAACACTGAAGCTTTCTTT. Translation: CASSWNGRSNTEAFF.

In this sample, this clonotype turned up a few times. The V and J genes are TRBV14 and TRBJ2-7; D gene unclear. The V gene's germline CDR1 is SGHDN and CDR2 FVKESK. This CDR3 spans 14 amino acids. The V gene lost 0 bases and the J gene lost 4 bases, with 10 bases spanning the gap. This CDR3 reads CASSQDRTGYEQYF. The CDR3 DNA reads TGTGCCAGCAGCCAAGATAGGACGGGTTACGAGCAGTACTTC.